A single TCR beta chain is shown here with its context. This record belongs to a study of blood T cell repertoires in COVID-19. Assay used: immunoSEQ multiplex PCR; TCRdb lists only in-frame clones, some missing. The sample records around 38,000 clones, around 87% being singletons. Germline V gives CDR1 SGHDT, CDR2 YYEEEE. The CDR3 runs 15 residues. Between the trimmed V and J ends, which lost 1 base and 2 bases, there was a span of 10 bases. The receptor comes from a man aged 70-80 years with acute or convalescent COVID-19. The sample consisted of peripheral blood. This chain joins TRBV5-6 and TRBJ1-3; D remains unclear. As DNA, the CDR3 is TGTGCCAGCAGCTTGCTCGAGAGGGCTGGAAACACCATATATTTT. Protein: CASSLLERAGNTIYF.